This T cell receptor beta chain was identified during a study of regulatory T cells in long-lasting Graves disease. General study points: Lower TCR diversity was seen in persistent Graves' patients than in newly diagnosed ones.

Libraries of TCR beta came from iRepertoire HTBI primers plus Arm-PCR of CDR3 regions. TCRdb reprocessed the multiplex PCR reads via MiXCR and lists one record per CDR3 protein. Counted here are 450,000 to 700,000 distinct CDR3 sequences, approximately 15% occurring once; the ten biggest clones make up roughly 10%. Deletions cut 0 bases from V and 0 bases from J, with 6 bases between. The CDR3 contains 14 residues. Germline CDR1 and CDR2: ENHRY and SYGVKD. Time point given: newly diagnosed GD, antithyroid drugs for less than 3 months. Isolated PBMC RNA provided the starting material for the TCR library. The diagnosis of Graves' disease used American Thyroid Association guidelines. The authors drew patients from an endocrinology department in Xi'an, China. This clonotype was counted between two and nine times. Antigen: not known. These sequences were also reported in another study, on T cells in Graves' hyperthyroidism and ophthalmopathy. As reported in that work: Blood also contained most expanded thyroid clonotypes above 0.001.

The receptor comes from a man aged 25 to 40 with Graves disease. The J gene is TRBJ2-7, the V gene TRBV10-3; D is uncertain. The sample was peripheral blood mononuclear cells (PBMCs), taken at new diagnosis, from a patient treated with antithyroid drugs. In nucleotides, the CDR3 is TGTGCCATCAGTGAGTCCGGCAGCTCCTACGAGCAGTACTTC. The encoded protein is CAISESGSSYEQYF.